A single sample is the source of the 5 T cell receptor beta chains below, sequenced in a study of shared clonotypes between healthy human individuals. Generated by immunoSEQ multiplex PCR, the TCRdb table keeps only in-frame clones and is missing some. The table has 520,000 or so clones, about four fifths seen once. The sequenced sample consisted of PBMCs. All receptors derive from a woman aged 35 to 49 in good health. Some clones in this sample may be carry-over from other donors' samples.

This chain joins TRBV21-1 and TRBJ2-7; TRBD1 is taken as the D call from the table, unchecked against the DNA. TRBV21-1 is a pseudogene locus. The CDR3 is 15 residues long. CDR3 bases: TGTGCCAGCAGCAAAGTTGGCTCCAGCTCCTACGAGCAGTACTTC. Amino acids: CASSKVGSSSYEQYF.

This clone was found a few times. The V gene is TRBV28, the J gene TRBJ1-4; D not resolved. The V gene's germline CDR1 is MDHEN and CDR2 SYDVKM. V lost 4 bases and J lost 4, with 7 bases in between. The CDR3 loop spans 13 amino acids. CDR3 sequence reads: CASSYLNNEKLFF. DNA for the CDR3: TGTGCCAGCAGTTACCTCAATAATGAAAAACTGTTTTTT. Supplemented by reference TRBV28 and TRBJ1-4, the full variable domain reads DVKVTQSSRYLVKRTGEKVFLECVQDMDHENMFWYRQDPGLGLRLIYFSYDVKMKEKGDIPEGYSVSREKKERFSLILESASTNQTSMYLCASSYLNNEKLFFGSGTQLSVL.

The rearrangement uses TRBV6-1 and TRBJ2-1; 8 bases fit TRBD2. The CDR3 has 15 residues. Germline trimming cut 5 bases from V and 6 bases from J; bases unmatched to any gene: 9. Germline CDR1 reads MNHNS; CDR2 reads SASEGT. The CDR3 nucleotides read TGTGCCAGCAGTCCCCGGGGGGGGCTTGGCAATGAGCAGTTCTTC. Translation gives CASSPRGGLGNEQFF.

The genes are TRBV6-6 and TRBJ2-7; 9 nucleotides agree with TRBD1. Trimming cost V 5 bases and J 0 bases; bases outside gene matches: 5. Germline V gives CDR1 MNHNY, CDR2 SVGAGI (reference sequence). There are 15 residues in the CDR3. The CDR3 here is CASSRTGASSYEQYF. CDR3 nucleotides: TGTGCCAGCAGTCGGACAGGGGCGAGCTCCTACGAGCAGTACTTC.

For this clone: This sample includes further DNA sequences coding for the same CDR3. The chain has TRBV6-1 and TRBJ2-7; 10 positions match TRBD1. The CDR3 loop spans 15 amino acids. From germline, CDR1 is MNHNS and CDR2 SASEGT. V shed 1 base, J shed 4 bases, and the junction held 4 bases outside the gene matches. CDR3 residues: CASSEGDRGWYEQYF. DNA of the CDR3: TGTGCCAGCAGTGAAGGGGACAGGGGCTGGTACGAGCAGTACTTC.